This T cell receptor beta chain was retrieved from a study of CD8+ T cells in alopecia areata. As to treatment: oral pan-JAK inhibitor, 5-10 mg twice daily. Sorted populations comprised CD4+ and CD8+ T cells obtained from PBMCs. The V and J ends lost 3 bases and 10 bases respectively, with 9 bases between them. The CDR3 covers 11 residues. Germline CDR1 reads SQVTM; CDR2 reads ANQGSEA. This clone has more than one count but fewer than ten. The sequencing template was cDNA reverse transcribed from extracted RNA. Clones were sequenced by immunoSEQ multiplex PCR, and TCRdb holds only the in-frame ones, with some missing. This table holds fewer than 150,000 clones, about 54% found once.

The V call is TRBV29-1, the J call TRBJ1-4; unclear D gene. This clonotype was obtained from a human donor with alopecia areata. The source material was CD8+ T cells sorted from blood, sampled at week 4, from a patient treated with tofacitinib. CDR3 protein: CSVDLTGKLFF. Here the CDR3 DNA reads TGCAGCGTTGATTTAACGGGAAAACTGTTTTTT.